This T cell receptor (beta chain) was found in a study of beta chain features in type 1 diabetes (dated by TCRdb to the late 2010s). Background for the entire study: No differences in mean age, gender distribution, total cell number or subset yield were found between patients and healthy donors. A total of 100 million to 110 million sorted cells were examined across all samples, and a strong correlation was observed between cell number per subset and RNA yield. The study compared TCRB repertoires of sorted circulating CD4+ T cell subsets between recently diagnosed type 1 diabetes patients and matched healthy donors. Whereas all 30 or so donors provided naive and central memory subsets, regulatory and stem cell-like memory subsets were isolated from just 8 patients and roughly eight healthy donors.

Paper-wide results and their limitations: Naive, central memory and regulatory TCRB repertoires appeared to be more alike among patients than among healthy donors. PCR may preferentially amplify shorter templates, but because patient and control samples were amplified and corrected together, any resulting skew would affect both groups equally. Sequencing cDNA rather than genomic DNA could over-represent highly expressing activated cells, although activation and CD3 levels did not differ between groups. At VDJ recombination sites, patients with type 1 diabetes made fewer insertions and deleted more nucleotides, a pattern implying thymic rearrangement abnormalities. A moderate but significant shortening of TCRB CDR3 length was observed in type 1 diabetes patients in all four CD4+ subsets. Because the HLA sub-analyses included only small numbers of individuals, any influence of HLA type on TCRB rearrangement was left unresolved.

A single peripheral blood draw of about 120 mL on average was collected from each donor into heparinised tubes. Using a panel that included CD45RO, CCR7, CD25, CD127, CD95 and CD27, naive, central memory, regulatory and stem cell-like memory CD4+ T cells were sorted on a BD FACSAria II. Every sorted population had a purity above 95%. PBMCs were isolated immediately by Lymphoprep density gradient centrifugation and stained directly without culture. So that batch effects would be minimized, each experiment stained and sorted samples in pairs, pairing one healthy donor with one patient. To note about this clone: Its antigen is currently not known. Within one base of it there is no much larger clone, and no base qualities were kept.

V lost 4 bases and J lost 4 bases; the stretch between them is 8 bases long. The germline V gene provides CDR1 SGHRS and CDR2 YFSETQ. CDR3 length: 13 amino acids, cysteine to phenylalanine. Only the CDR3 region is kept as DNA, spanning 39 bases read in frame from base 1. The entire amount of isolated RNA was reverse transcribed using the High Capacity cDNA Reverse Transcription Kit, so the sequenced TCRB transcripts were expressed ones. Deep immunoSEQ sequencing was applied to naive, central memory and regulatory T cell samples, giving an average of roughly 3.5 million total reads per sample. After sorted cells were lysed in RLT buffer, RNA was extracted with DNase-treated RNeasy Micro or Mini kits, with the choice depending on cell number. Each cell subset was processed separately to prevent cross-contamination, with patient and healthy donor samples processed together. TCRB sequences were amplified from cDNA with the immunoSEQ multiplex PCR, producing 87-bp fragments spanning the CDR3 region. Amplicons were sequenced on the Illumina HiSeq platform. Processing in the source paper ran as follows. PCR bias was corrected computationally using synthetic template baselines, and reads within Hamming distance 2 were collapsed, with unmergeable singletons discarded. Reads were aligned against IMGT to assign V, D and J genes, CDR3 length and insertions or deletions at six rearrangement sites. Within each subset, clonotype counts were normalized to the number of sorted cells before true diversity and Gini coefficients were calculated with the tcR R package. The overlap coefficient, calculated on TCRB nucleotide sequences, was used to quantify repertoire sharing. Out-of-frame TCRB sequences from naive cells were analyzed to stand in for the pre-selection repertoire. TCRdb holds this immuneACCESS table with in-frame rearrangements only. Some clones are missing; in checked studies, unresolved V genes explain under half, and the rest has no known cause. The V and J calls and clone size were taken over from that table, and D and trimming were inferred from the DNA. The sample data list roughly 250,000 clones, and about 9.3% of these were observed just once. In total, the top ten clones hold around 0.031% of the sample.

The clonotype originates from a woman between 18 and 29 years old in good health. Sequenced input: naive CD4+ T cells from blood. Reading the label with the study, this specimen's cell subset or site is: true naive CD4+ T cells. The chain couples TRBV5-1 to TRBJ2-2, with TRBD2 tentatively as D gene (6 bases match). The DNA sequence is TGCGCCAGCAGCCCGACTAGCACCGGGGAGCTGTTTTTT. It is translated as CASSPTSTGELFF.